This T cell receptor (beta chain) stems from a study of cytomegalovirus exposure and HLA in healthy donors. The study's findings and limits: The majority of TCR sequences were rare, yet some public TCRs appeared in many donors. The classifier, whose performance was assessed in both the original and validation cohorts, reportedly diagnosed cytomegalovirus status with high specificity and sensitivity.

The V gene's germline CDR1 is MNHNS and CDR2 SASEGT. The V gene end was trimmed by 8 bases and the J gene end by 3 bases; junction bases not matched to a gene: 4. The CDR3 has 12 amino acids. This clone was seen once. Its specificity is unknown. PCR was performed using 60 Vbeta and 13 Jbeta primers. In the original workflow: It was a later analysis that counted about 80 million unique TCR beta chains, of which some 10 million were shared. The table came from immunoSEQ multiplex PCR; TCRdb's copy has only in-frame clones and leaves some out. Clone size and the V and J calls come from that table; the DNA yielded D and trimming. The repertoire holds approximately 150,000 clones, roughly 80% seen once, with approximately 1.3% in the top ten.

V gene TRBV6-1 combines with J gene TRBJ2-7; 7 nucleotides agree with TRBD2. The clonotype originates from a man aged 30-40 years in good health and CMV-seronegative. The sequenced sample consisted of PBMCs. The CDR3 DNA is TGTGCCAGCGGGGAGGGTTTCTACGAGCAGTACTTC. Translation: CASGEGFYEQYF.